A single sample is the source of the 28 T cell receptor beta chains below, sequenced in a study of blood T cell repertoires in COVID-19. Clones were sequenced by immunoSEQ multiplex PCR, and TCRdb holds only the in-frame ones, with some missing. Among 150,000 to 200,000 clones listed, approximately 90% were seen once. The sequencing sample was made of PBMCs or T cells enriched from blood (not recorded which). These receptors came from a woman between 18 and 30 years old who had recovered from COVID-19.

The V and J genes are TRBV3-1 (or the pseudogene TRBV3-2) and TRBJ2-7, with 9 bases that match TRBD1. Per the germline V gene, CDR1 is LGHDT and CDR2 is YNNKEL (reference sequence). J gave up 2 bases and V 3 bases, and 8 bases lay outside the gene matches. The CDR3 has 16 residues. CDR3 nucleotide sequence: TGTGCCAGCAGCCAGACAAAGGACAGGGGAGCCTACGAGCAGTACTTC. The encoded protein is CASSQTKDRGAYEQYF.

The chain employs TRBV4-3 and TRBJ1-2; D remains unclear. The CDR3 totals 17 residues. Germline CDR1 reads LGHNA; CDR2 reads YSLEER. V was cut by 1 base and J by 7 bases, with 22 bases left in between. The DNA of the CDR3 is TGCGCCAGCAGCCAAGGTCTACAGACAATTCCCCTCCGTGGCTACACCTTC. This gives the protein CASSQGLQTIPLRGYTF.

The V call is TRBV27, the J call TRBJ2-7, with 11 bases identical to TRBD2. The CDR3 is made up of 16 amino acids. Germline values: CDR1 MNHEY, CDR2 SMNVEV (reference sequence). V shed 5 bases, J shed 1 base, and the junction held 7 bases outside the gene matches. CDR3 amino acids: CASSISGTSGSYEQYF. Written as DNA, the CDR3 is TGTGCCAGCAGTATCTCCGGGACTAGCGGTTCCTACGAGCAGTACTTC.

This clone was detected once. V usage is TRBV18 and J usage is TRBJ2-5; TRBD2 matches at 13 bases. This CDR3 comprises 15 residues. Losses at the gene ends were 3 bases for V and 3 bases for J; bases not matched to a gene: 1. CDR1 and CDR2 (germline): KGHSH, LQKENI. DNA of the CDR3: TGTGCCAGCTCACCTGGACTAGCGGGAGAAGAGACCCAGTACTTC. It encodes CASSPGLAGEETQYF.

The gene calls are TRBV6-4 and TRBJ2-4, with 7 nucleotides matching TRBD2. CDR3 length equals 10 residues. Germline V gives CDR1 MRHNA, CDR2 SNTAGT. V shed 5 bases, J shed 14 bases, and the junction held 3 bases outside the gene matches. This CDR3 is CASSISGKYF. In DNA, the CDR3 is TGTGCCAGCAGTATAAGCGGGAAGTACTTC.

The gene calls are TRBV5-1 and TRBJ2-7, with a tentative D call TRBD1 (5 bases). Looked up from germline, CDR1 is SGHRS and CDR2 is YFSETQ. Trimming shortened V by 0 bases and J by 3 bases, and 10 bases separated the two germline ends. This CDR3 is built from 14 residues. CDR3 region: CASSLEQDLYEQYF. The DNA for the CDR3 is TGCGCCAGCAGCTTGGAACAGGACCTCTACGAGCAGTACTTC.

This clone was recorded only once. This chain's CDR3 is CASSGGSGTANLNTEAFF. The CDR3 DNA sequence: TGTGCCAGCAGTGGAGGCTCCGGGACAGCGAACTTGAACACTGAAGCTTTCTTT. The V call is TRBV27, the J call TRBJ1-1; 7 nucleotides match TRBD1. V lost 5 bases and J lost 0; bases outside the gene matches: 15. Germline assignment: CDR1 MNHEY and CDR2 SMNVEV (reference sequence). The CDR3 runs 18 residues.

V and J are TRBV7-2 and TRBJ2-3, with D possibly TRBD2 on 5 matching bases. The germline gives CDR1 SGHTA, CDR2 FQGNSA. Trimming stripped 6 bases from V and 6 bases from J, with 19 bases between. The length of the CDR3 is 15 residues. The CDR3 DNA reads TGTGCCAGCAGACCCTCGCTAGCAGTTCCGGATACGCAGTATTTT. Protein sequence: CASRPSLAVPDTQYF.

The chain is built from TRBV2 and TRBJ2-7; D is ambiguous. Germline V gene sequence: CDR1 SNHLY, CDR2 FYNNEI. The CDR3 extends over 13 amino acids. V was clipped by 8 bases and J by 0 bases, with 11 bases between them. DNA of the CDR3: TGTGCCAGCCAGAAGTCCGTCTCCTACGAGCAGTACTTC. It specifies CASQKSVSYEQYF.

This rearrangement joins TRBV6-5 to TRBJ2-7; 9 nucleotides align to TRBD1. This CDR3 has 13 amino acids. V gave up 6 bases and J gave up 4 bases; unmatched junction bases: 4. Germline V gene sequence: CDR1 MNHEY, CDR2 SVGAGI. The CDR3 loop is CASRGTGLYEQYF. CDR3 bases: TGTGCCAGCAGGGGGACAGGGTTGTACGAGCAGTACTTC.

CDR3 sequence (DNA): TGTGCCAGCAGCCTGGAGGGACTCTCCTACGAGCAGTACTTC. Its translation is CASSLEGLSYEQYF. The chain links TRBV5-4 to TRBJ2-7, with TRBD2 as a possible D gene (6 bases). CDR1 SGHNT and CDR2 YYREEE come from the germline V gene (reference sequence). The CDR3 consists of 14 residues. Trimming took 4 bases from V and 0 from J, leaving 11 bases between them.

J is TRBJ2-3 and V is TRBV15; tentatively, D is TRBD2 (5 bases). Deletions cut 1 base from V and 1 base from J, with 9 bases between. CDR1 is LNHNV and CDR2 is YYDKDF in the germline V gene (reference sequence). There are 15 residues in the CDR3. CDR3 region: CATSRAPAGTDTQYF. The CDR3 DNA reads TGTGCCACCAGCAGAGCTCCAGCGGGCACAGATACGCAGTATTTT.

The V call is TRBV2, the J call TRBJ2-1, with 7 bases identical to TRBD2. Trimming at V came to 8 bases and at J to 7 bases, leaving 8 bases not matched to a gene. Germline CDR1 and CDR2: SNHLY and FYNNEI. The CDR3 length is 13 residues. CDR3 residues: CASETGGRNEQFF. The CDR3 DNA sequence: TGTGCCAGCGAGACGGGAGGTCGAAATGAGCAGTTCTTC.

The chain joins TRBV7-3 to TRBJ2-1; D ambiguous. The length of the CDR3 is 15 residues. Trimming left V 4 bases short and J 0 bases short, with 10 bases between. Germline V lookup: CDR1 SGHTA, CDR2 FQGTGA. CDR3 DNA: TGTGCCAGCAGCTCCACCCCGAGCTCCTACAATGAGCAGTTCTTC. Protein sequence: CASSSTPSSYNEQFF.

This clone showed up just once. The rearrangement joins TRBV28 to TRBJ1-3, with TRBD1 matching 8 bases. Trimming removed 3 bases from V and 4 bases from J; junction bases left unmatched: 5. Germline V gives CDR1 MDHEN, CDR2 SYDVKM. This CDR3 is built from 15 residues. In DNA form, the CDR3 reads TGTGCCAGCAGTTTGGGCAGGGGGCTAGGAAACACCATATATTTT. This codes for CASSLGRGLGNTIYF.

This sequence joins TRBV7-9 and TRBJ1-3, with no clear D. The CDR3 totals 15 residues. CDR1 is SEHNR and CDR2 is FQNEAQ in the germline V gene (reference sequence). Trimming left V 7 bases short and J 4 bases short, with 17 bases between. As DNA, the CDR3 is TGTGCCAGCATGGGTGCGGGTCGCGGGGGAAACACCATATATTTT. It yields the protein CASMGAGRGGNTIYF.

This clone has just one count. V usage is TRBV4-2 and J usage is TRBJ2-2; 10 bases align to TRBD1. V lost 4 bases and J lost 6; bases outside the gene matches: 2. The CDR3 runs 14 residues. Germline V lookup: CDR1 LGHNA, CDR2 YNFKEQ. The DNA of the CDR3 is TGTGCCAGCAGCCTCGGACAGGGGGCCGGGGAGCTGTTTTTT. It is translated as CASSLGQGAGELFF.

The rearrangement joins TRBV28 to TRBJ1-5; D not resolved. Trimming shortened V by 7 bases and J by 3 bases, and 10 bases separated the two germline ends. The CDR3 covers 13 residues. Germline V CDR1 and CDR2: MDHEN, SYDVKM. This CDR3 reads CASTSRFNQPQHF. DNA for the CDR3: TGTGCCAGCACTTCCAGGTTCAATCAGCCCCAGCATTTT.

In this sample, this clone turned up once. Here the CDR3 reads CASSSTGRGYGYTF. CDR3 coding DNA: TGTGCCAGCAGTTCGACGGGGAGGGGCTATGGCTACACCTTC. V usage is TRBV28 and J usage is TRBJ1-2, with D maybe TRBD1 (5 bases). Trimming removed 4 bases at V and 4 bases at J, with 13 bases between. Germline V gene lookup returns CDR1 MDHEN and CDR2 SYDVKM. CDR3 length equals 14 residues.

This chain joins TRBV21-1 and TRBJ2-3; the listed D gene, TRBD1, was not tested against the DNA. TRBV21-1 is labeled a pseudogene. CDR3 length: 14 amino acids. CDR3 in DNA: TGTGCCAGGGGGGACAGGGAGGTGGGAGATACGCAGTATTTT. Translating it yields CARGDREVGDTQYF.

The V and J genes are TRBV28 and TRBJ2-2, with 8 bases matching TRBD2. V lost 8 bases, J lost 3 bases, and 8 bases stayed unmatched. CDR1 and CDR2 (germline): MDHEN, SYDVKM. This CDR3 region has 15 residues. CDR3 region: CASVSGGEHTGELFF. CDR3 in DNA: TGTGCCAGCGTATCCGGGGGGGAGCACACCGGGGAGCTGTTTTTT. Together with reference TRBV28 and TRBJ2-2, the CDR3 gives the full variable domain: DVKVTQSSRYLVKRTGEKVFLECVQDMDHENMFWYRQDPGLGLRLIYFSYDVKMKEKGDIPEGYSVSREKKERFSLILESASTNQTSMYLCASVSGGEHTGELFFGEGSRLTVL.

The V gene is TRBV19, the J gene TRBJ2-2; D unresolved. This CDR3 is built from 12 residues. Germline V gene data show CDR1 as LNHDA and CDR2 as SQIVND (reference sequence). Deletions cut 3 bases from V and 7 bases from J, with 6 bases between. For the CDR3, the DNA is TGTGCCAGTAGTATCCCGGGCGGGGAGCTGTTTTTT. This sequence encodes CASSIPGGELFF.

The V call is TRBV3-1 (or the pseudogene TRBV3-2), the J call TRBJ2-7; D unresolved. Germline values: CDR1 LGHDT, CDR2 YNNKEL (reference sequence). CDR3 size: 16 residues. The ends were cut back, 0 bases at V and 2 bases at J, with 14 bases in the middle. The CDR3 region is CASSQDLRPGAYEQYF. The CDR3 nucleotides are TGTGCCAGCAGCCAAGATCTAAGGCCGGGTGCCTACGAGCAGTACTTC.

This chain links TRBV5-4 with TRBJ2-2, with 8 bases identical to TRBD1. The V gene's germline CDR1 is SGHNT and CDR2 YYREEE (reference sequence). The J segment lost 7 bases and the V segment lost 4 bases, leaving 9 bases of the junction unmatched. The CDR3 loop spans 15 amino acids. The CDR3 spells CASSLAQGGDGELFF. The CDR3 coding sequence is TGTGCCAGCAGCCTTGCACAGGGGGGCGACGGGGAGCTGTTTTTT.

The chain recombines TRBV30 with TRBJ1-6; 7 nucleotides align to TRBD1. CDR3 length: 17 amino acids. Germline V gene data show CDR1 as GTSNPN and CDR2 as SVGIG (reference sequence). The J segment lost 2 bases and the V segment lost 1 base, leaving 8 bases of the junction unmatched. The CDR3 reads CAWSDGTATAYNSPLHF. The CDR3 DNA reads as TGTGCCTGGAGTGACGGGACAGCCACCGCCTATAATTCACCCCTCCACTTT. Full variable domain (missing parts from reference TRBV30 and TRBJ1-6): SQTIHQWPATLVQPVGSPLSLECTVEGTSNPNLYWYRQAAGRGLQLLFYSVGIGQISSEVPQNLSASRPQDRQFILSSKKLLLSDSGFYLCAWSDGTATAYNSPLHFGNGTRLTVT.

The gene calls are TRBV27 and TRBJ2-3, with a possible D match to TRBD2 (6 bases). Germline values: CDR1 MNHEY, CDR2 SMNVEV (reference sequence). The CDR3 contains 14 residues. The V gene lost 2 bases and the J gene lost 10 bases, with 16 bases spanning the gap. CDR3 protein: CASSLSSGKSAQYF. CDR3 nucleotide sequence: TGTGCCAGCAGTTTAAGTAGCGGCAAGTCGGCGCAGTATTTT.

The chain is built from TRBV9 and TRBJ2-7; TRBD1 agrees at 9 bases. This CDR3 is built from 15 residues. After removal of 0 bases from V and 4 bases from J, the junction contained 5 bases not matched to a gene. CDR1 and CDR2 (germline): SGDLS, YYNGEE. In DNA, the CDR3 is TGTGCCAGCAGCGTAGGGACAGGGGCCCATTACGAGCAGTACTTC. Protein sequence: CASSVGTGAHYEQYF.

V gene TRBV28 combines with J gene TRBJ1-3; 8 bases are a match to TRBD1. The germline V gene encodes CDR1 MDHEN and CDR2 SYDVKM. CDR3 size: 19 residues. V shed 1 base and J 0 bases; nucleotides not matched to a gene: 11. The DNA for the CDR3 is TGTGCCAGCAGTTTATTTGGACAGGGCCCCGAGAGCTCTGGAAACACCATATATTTT. Its translation is CASSLFGQGPESSGNTIYF.